Following are 5 T cell receptor beta chains from one sample sequenced in a study of CD8 T cells in ankylosing spondylitis. Each CDR3 protein is one row after TCRdb ran MiXCR on the 5' RACE reads. The profile shows 500,000 to 650,000 distinct CDR3 sequences, approximately 5.3% of them singletons. The antigens of these receptors remain unknown. Broader study findings: Made up of roughly 8 highly homologous variants, a TCR beta motif appeared characteristic of ankylosing spondylitis blood.

Sequenced material: blood, either unsorted or a sorted T cell fraction (not recorded which). The receptors here all came from a male donor with ankylosing spondylitis.

This clonotype has only a few counts. The chain links TRBV7-2 to TRBJ2-1; D not certain. Trimming pared 5 bases from V and 2 bases from J, leaving 10 bases between. CDR1 and CDR2 from the germline V gene are SGHTA and FQGNSA. The CDR3 consists of 14 residues. CDR3 DNA: TGTGCCAGCAGCGCTACCCCCGCCTACAATGAGCAGTTCTTC. Translated, it gives CASSATPAYNEQFF.

V is TRBV11-2 and J is TRBJ2-5, with 9 positions matching TRBD2. V was clipped by 5 bases and J by 0 bases; unmatched bases: 13. The CDR3 covers 18 residues. CDR1 and CDR2 (germline): SGHAT, FQNNGV. The CDR3 protein is CASSPMVSGGQYQETQYF. The CDR3 DNA sequence: TGTGCCAGCAGCCCAATGGTTAGCGGGGGACAGTACCAAGAGACCCAGTACTTC.

This clonotype was counted ten times or more. The chain combines TRBV6-5 with TRBJ1-1; TRBD1 matches at 7 bases. Germline CDR1 reads MNHEY; CDR2 reads SVGAGI. With 3 bases clipped from V and 5 bases from J, the junction kept 6 bases outside the gene matches. The CDR3 is made up of 14 amino acids. The CDR3 here is CASSYSDRETEAFF. CDR3 nucleotides: TGTGCCAGCAGTTATTCCGACAGGGAAACTGAAGCTTTCTTT.

This clonotype has at least ten counts. V is TRBV10-3 and J is TRBJ1-5, with D hard to call. Germline-derived CDR1 and CDR2 are ENHRY and SYGVKD. V was trimmed by 4 bases and J by 5 bases, leaving 9 bases between them. The CDR3 has 13 amino acids. The CDR3 sequence: CAISGQPDQPQHF. CDR3 DNA: TGTGCCATCAGTGGCCAGCCGGATCAGCCCCAGCATTTT.

In its sample, this clonotype was seen many times. For the CDR3, the DNA is TGCAGTGCTAGGGCCCCCGGAGGGGTGATCTATGGCTACACCTTC. This sequence encodes CSARAPGGVIYGYTF. The chain couples TRBV20-1 to TRBJ1-2; tentative D call: TRBD1 (5 bases). V was shortened by 3 bases and J by 4 bases, with 18 bases between the two germline ends. The CDR3 contains 15 residues. Germline loops: CDR1 DFQATT, CDR2 SNEGSKA (reference sequence).